This TCR beta chain came from a study of radiation and T cells in renal cell carcinoma. Per the germline V gene, CDR1 is SGHTA and CDR2 is FQGNSA. V shed 5 bases and J 7 bases; nucleotides not matched to a gene: 4. The CDR3 contains 13 residues. Profiled with immunoSEQ multiplex PCR; TCRdb holds only in-frame clones, not every one. The sample consists of 90,000 to 100,000 clones, 80% to 90% of them appearing once. Documented time point: baseline pretreatment blood. Treatment indicated: 15 Gy SBRT to primary tumor, nephrectomy 4 weeks later. This sequence originates from a man aged 50-60 years with renal cell carcinoma. This specimen consisted of blood, obtained from a patient whose treatment included radiotherapy and nephrectomy. V is TRBV7-2 and J is TRBJ1-2; 10 bases align to TRBD1. This CDR3 is CASSAGTGVGYTF. CDR3 DNA sequence: TGTGCCAGCAGCGCCGGGACAGGGGTTGGCTACACCTTC.